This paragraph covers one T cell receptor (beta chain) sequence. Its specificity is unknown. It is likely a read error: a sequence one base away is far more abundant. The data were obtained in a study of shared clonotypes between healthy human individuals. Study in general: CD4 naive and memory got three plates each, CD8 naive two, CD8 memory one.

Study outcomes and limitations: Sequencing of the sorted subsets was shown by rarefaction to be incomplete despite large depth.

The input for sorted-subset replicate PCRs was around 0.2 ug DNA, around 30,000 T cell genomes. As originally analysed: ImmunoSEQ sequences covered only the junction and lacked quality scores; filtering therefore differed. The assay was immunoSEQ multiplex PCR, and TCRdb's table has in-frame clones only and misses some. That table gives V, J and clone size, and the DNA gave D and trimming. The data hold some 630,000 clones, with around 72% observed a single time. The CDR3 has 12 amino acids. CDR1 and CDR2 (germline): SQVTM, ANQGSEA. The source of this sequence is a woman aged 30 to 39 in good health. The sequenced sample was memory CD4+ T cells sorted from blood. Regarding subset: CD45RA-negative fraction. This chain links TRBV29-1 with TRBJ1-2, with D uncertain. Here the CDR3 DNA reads TGCAGCGTTGATTTATCTAACTATGGCTACGCCTTC. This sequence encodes CSVDLSNYGYAF.